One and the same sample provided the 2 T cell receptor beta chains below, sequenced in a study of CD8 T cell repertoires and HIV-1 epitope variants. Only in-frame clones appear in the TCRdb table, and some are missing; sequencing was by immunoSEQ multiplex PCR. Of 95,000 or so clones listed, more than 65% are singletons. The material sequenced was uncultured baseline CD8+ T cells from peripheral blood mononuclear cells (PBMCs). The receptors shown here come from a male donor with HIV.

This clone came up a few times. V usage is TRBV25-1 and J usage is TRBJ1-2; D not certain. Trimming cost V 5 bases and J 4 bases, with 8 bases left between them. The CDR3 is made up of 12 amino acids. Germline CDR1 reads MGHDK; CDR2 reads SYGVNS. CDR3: CASSPGSYGYTF. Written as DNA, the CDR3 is TGTGCCAGCAGTCCGGGCTCCTATGGCTACACCTTC.

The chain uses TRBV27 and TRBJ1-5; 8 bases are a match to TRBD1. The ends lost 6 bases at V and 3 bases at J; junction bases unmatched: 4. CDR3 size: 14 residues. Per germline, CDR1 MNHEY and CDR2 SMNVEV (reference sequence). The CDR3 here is CASSWTGNNQPQHF. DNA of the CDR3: TGTGCCAGCAGCTGGACAGGGAACAATCAGCCCCAGCATTTT.